This T cell receptor (beta chain) was identified during a study of T cells in Graves' hyperthyroidism and ophthalmopathy. Turning to the study itself: Before treatment of any kind, peripheral blood was taken at initial diagnosis.

There were TCR beta CDR3 regions amplified from RNA transcripts. The HTBI set primed first-round TCR CDR3 RT-PCR. TCRdb reanalysed the multiplex PCR reads using MiXCR and keeps one entry per CDR3 protein. In the table there are around 340,000 distinct CDR3 sequences, roughly 13% of which are singletons. Exclusions: uncontrolled infection, other autoimmune disease, pregnancy, lactation. Diagnoses were made from clinical symptoms, serum measures (thyroxine and TRAb), thyroid ultrasound and orbital computed tomography. The PBMCs were taken from around 9 ml of fresh peripheral blood. With 2 bases removed from V and 0 bases from J, the gap between germline ends came to 10 bases. Germline V gene data show CDR1 as SEHNR and CDR2 as FQNEAQ (reference sequence). This CDR3 has 16 residues.

The source is a woman under 40 with Graves' hyperthyroidism. This chain uses TRBV7-9 with TRBJ2-2; D may be TRBD2 (6 bases). Sequencing input: blood. DNA for the CDR3: TGTGCCAGCAGCTTATGGGCGGGACCGAACACCGGGGAGCTGTTTTTT. Residues: CASSLWAGPNTGELFF.